This T cell receptor (delta chain) came from a study of γδ T cells in repeated Plasmodium falciparum infection. Turning to the study itself: The natural-infection arm compared Malian children under seasonal malaria with matched Australian children. Each infection was followed by sampling at 21 days, plus baseline and some pre-infection draws. Whole-study results and caveats: Malian donors came from one small rural village, predominantly one ethnic group. Vdelta2-negative gammadelta repertoires appeared less diverse and less shared in Malian than Australian children.

With regard to this clone: Its matching antigen is unknown. TCRdb lists the protein of a much larger clone for this DNA, which differs at residue 4, so this is likely a read error; the protein given here is translated from the DNA itself.

TCRdb re-called the multiplex PCR reads through CATT. The sample has 75,000 to 95,000 delta-chain clones; roughly 0.98% are singletons. The V gene's germline CDR1 is GEAIGNYY and CDR2 EKD. Germline trimming cut 5 bases from V and 0 bases from J; bases unmatched to any gene: 10. The CDR3 extends over 16 amino acids. Gammadelta T cells were flow-sorted from PBMC into Vgamma9/Vdelta2+ and Vdelta2-negative populations for bulk analysis. The sample comprised gamma-delta T cells from blood. J is TRDJ1 and V is TRDV2, with 8 bases fitting TRDD3. The J gene was not available in TCRdb and was assigned here by matching the DNA to germline segments. The receptor's source is a pool of human donors (malaria-infected and uninfected, not separated). The CDR3, as DNA: TGTGCCTGTGGCGGGCTGGGGGACTCGTACACCGATAAACTCATCTTT. Its protein is CACGGLGDSYTDKLIF.